The 6 T cell receptor beta chains below were found in one sample sequenced in a study of T cell responses to AZD1222 COVID-19 vaccine. Method: immunoSEQ multiplex PCR; TCRdb's copy keeps in-frame clones and lacks some. Of 100,000 to 150,000 clones in the sample, around 85% are singletons; the top ten hold 3.5% to 5%. This material consisted of peripheral blood, taken 28 days after the second AZD1222 dose. These receptors were obtained from an adult who received the AZD1222 COVID-19 vaccine.

This clone appeared once. The rearrangement uses TRBV6-5 and TRBJ1-4; TRBD1 matches 8 bases. The CDR3 has 14 residues. V trimming: 8 bases; J trimming: 3 bases; junction bases outside the gene matches: 5. CDR1 and CDR2 (germline): MNHEY, SVGAGI. The CDR3 sequence is CASQSGQANEKLFF. Written as DNA, the CDR3 is TGTGCCAGCCAATCGGGACAGGCTAATGAAAAACTGTTTTTT.

CDR3 sequence (DNA): TGTGCCAGCAGCCAAGCGGATAGCGGAGACTACAATGAGCAGTTCTTC. Translating gives CASSQADSGDYNEQFF. This chain links TRBV3-1 (or the pseudogene TRBV3-2) with TRBJ2-1, with D perhaps matching TRBD2 (6 bases). Germline V gives CDR1 LGHDT, CDR2 YNNKEL (reference sequence). Deletions cut 1 base from V and 3 bases from J, with 13 bases between. This CDR3 comprises 16 residues.

The rearrangement joins TRBV5-1 to TRBJ1-1; possible D gene TRBD1, 5 bases. The CDR3 is 16 amino acids. The V gene lost 1 base and the J gene lost 1 base, with 14 bases spanning the gap. Germline V gene sequence: CDR1 SGHRS, CDR2 YFSETQ. CDR3 nucleotide sequence: TGCGCCAGCAGCTTGTCATTAGGGGTCGGGAACACTGAAGCTTTCTTT. Protein: CASSLSLGVGNTEAFF.

V gene TRBV6-4 combines with J gene TRBJ2-1, with 11 nucleotides matching TRBD1. Germline trimming cut 6 bases from V and 8 bases from J; bases unmatched to any gene: 3. Germline V gene data show CDR1 as MRHNA and CDR2 as SNTAGT. The CDR3 spans 13 residues. Written as DNA, the CDR3 is TGTGCCAGCAGCCGGGACAGGGGGGATGAGCAGTTCTTC. Amino acids: CASSRDRGDEQFF.

V is TRBV5-4 and J is TRBJ2-7; D uncertain. CDR3 length: 16 amino acids. The V end lost 2 bases, the J end lost 0 bases, and 15 bases lay between the germline ends. Looked up from germline, CDR1 is SGHNT and CDR2 is YYREEE (reference sequence). The CDR3 protein is CASSLNMPASSYEQYF. The DNA for the CDR3 is TGTGCCAGCAGCTTAAACATGCCAGCGAGCTCCTACGAGCAGTACTTC.

CDR3 region: CASSVGGGPYGYTF. For the CDR3, the DNA is TGTGCCAGCAGCGTAGGGGGGGGCCCATATGGCTACACCTTC. V usage is TRBV9 and J usage is TRBJ1-2; a weak D match, TRBD1 (6 bases). The CDR3 extends over 14 amino acids. CDR1 and CDR2 from the germline V gene are SGDLS and YYNGEE. Trimming left V 0 bases short and J 5 bases short, with 11 bases between.